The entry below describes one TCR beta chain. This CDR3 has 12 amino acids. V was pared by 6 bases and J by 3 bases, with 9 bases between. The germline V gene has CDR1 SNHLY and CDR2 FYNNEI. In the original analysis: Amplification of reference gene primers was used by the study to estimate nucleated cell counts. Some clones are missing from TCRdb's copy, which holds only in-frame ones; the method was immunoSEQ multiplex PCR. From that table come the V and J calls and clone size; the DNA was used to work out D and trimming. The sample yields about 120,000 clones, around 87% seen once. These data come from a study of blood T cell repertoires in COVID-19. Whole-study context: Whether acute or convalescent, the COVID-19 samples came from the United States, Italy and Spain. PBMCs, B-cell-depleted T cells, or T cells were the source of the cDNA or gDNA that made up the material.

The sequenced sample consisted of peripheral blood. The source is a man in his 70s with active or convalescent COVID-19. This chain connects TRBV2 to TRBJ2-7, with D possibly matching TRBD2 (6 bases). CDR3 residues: CASSQAGYEQYF. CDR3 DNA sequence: TGTGCCAGCAGCCAAGCGGGCTACGAGCAGTACTTC.